This T cell receptor (beta chain) originates from a study of cytotoxic CD8 clonotypes in ibrutinib-treated CLL. Background on the study: Complete response was seen in 2 patients and partial in some 24; about 12 progressed and around 14 stayed remitted after a median 68 months.

Assay used: immunoSEQ multiplex PCR; TCRdb lists only in-frame clones, some missing. The sample consists of 80,000 to 95,000 clones, about 76% of them appearing once. Trimming cost V 0 bases and J 1 base; bases outside gene matches: 7. Germline V gives CDR1 MGHRA, CDR2 YSYEKL. The CDR3 is 18 amino acids. General study points: Clonality showed a rise at ibrutinib response that reversed toward baseline at progression. Researchers report that baseline clonality outpaced age-matched healthy donors and tracked circulating CD8+ T-cell counts. Stable or contracted on treatment, public clonotypes were also uncommon.

Notes on this clone: What it binds is not known.

The source was PBMCs, collected after 12 months of ibrutinib treatment. This receptor was identified in a human donor with chronic lymphocytic leukemia. This sequence joins TRBV4-1 and TRBJ1-2; 11 bases map to TRBD1. Here the CDR3 DNA reads TGCGCCAGCAGCCAAGATTTGGGACAGGGGGTAGTTAACTATGGCTACACCTTC. Translated: CASSQDLGQGVVNYGYTF.